This entry lists 16 T cell receptor beta chains sequenced from one sample in a study of blood T cell repertoires in COVID-19. Clones were sequenced by immunoSEQ multiplex PCR, and TCRdb holds only the in-frame ones, with some missing. The sample includes a few hundred thousand clones, about 88% of them seen just once. Sequencing was carried out using PBMCs or T cells enriched from blood (not recorded which). The receptors originated from a woman in her twenties or thirties who had recovered from COVID-19.

This clone came up once. This rearrangement joins TRBV6-5 to TRBJ1-1; D not resolved. The CDR3 consists of 13 residues. Germline V gives CDR1 MNHEY, CDR2 SVGAGI. V dropped 6 bases and J dropped 1 base, with 9 bases sitting between them. The CDR3 sequence is CASSLRQNTEAFF. DNA of the CDR3: TGTGCCAGCAGCCTCCGACAGAACACTGAAGCTTTCTTT.

The chain uses TRBV10-1 and TRBJ2-7; 12 nucleotides match TRBD2. V lost 0 bases, J lost 2 bases, and 8 bases stayed unmatched. Germline V gene sequence: CDR1 WNHNN, CDR2 SYGVQD (reference sequence). The CDR3 extends over 18 amino acids. As DNA, the CDR3 is TGCGCCAGCAGTGAGTCGCCGACTAGCGGGGGAGAACCCTACGAGCAGTACTTC. The encoded protein is CASSESPTSGGEPYEQYF.

This chain connects TRBV5-6 to TRBJ1-4; D remains ambiguous. V was clipped by 0 bases and J by 5 bases, with 8 bases between them. There are 14 residues in the CDR3. Germline CDR1 is SGHDT and CDR2 is YYEEEE. CDR3 residues: CASSLGQSNEKLFF. The DNA of the CDR3 is TGTGCCAGCAGCTTGGGCCAGTCGAATGAAAAACTGTTTTTT.

The sample holds a few counts of this clone. The chain carries TRBV5-6 and TRBJ1-6, with a tentative D call TRBD1 (5 bases). The CDR3 extends over 14 amino acids. Germline loops: CDR1 SGHDT, CDR2 YYEEEE. With 4 bases removed from V and 11 bases from J, the gap between germline ends came to 16 bases. CDR3 in amino acids: CASSTGPGEPPLHF. The CDR3 DNA sequence: TGTGCCAGCAGCACCGGCCCGGGGGAGCCACCCCTCCACTTT.

The chain combines TRBV5-1 with TRBJ2-1; 12 bases map to TRBD2. V shed 0 bases and J 6 bases; nucleotides not matched to a gene: 7. Germline CDR1 reads SGHRS; CDR2 reads YFSETQ. The CDR3 totals 17 residues. CDR3 in DNA: TGCGCCAGCAGCTTGGGGCTAGCGGGAGGGCCTGTCAATGAGCAGTTCTTC. It translates to CASSLGLAGGPVNEQFF.

The CDR3 spells CASSPGVAGENEQFF. The CDR3 region has the DNA TGCGCCAGCAGCCCGGGGGTAGCGGGAGAGAATGAGCAGTTCTTC. J is TRBJ2-1 and V is TRBV5-1; 9 bases map to TRBD2. This CDR3 contains 15 residues. Germline CDR1 and CDR2: SGHRS and YFSETQ. V lost 4 bases, J lost 7 bases, and 9 bases stayed unmatched.

J is TRBJ1-2 and V is TRBV5-1, with TRBD1 matching 8 bases. Looked up from germline, CDR1 is SGHRS and CDR2 is YFSETQ. With V trimmed by 0 bases and J by 8 bases, 12 bases remained unmatched. The CDR3 extends over 16 amino acids. The CDR3 region is CASSLAQGERMGGYTF. Here the CDR3 DNA reads TGCGCCAGCAGCTTGGCACAGGGGGAGAGAATGGGAGGCTACACCTTC.

This clone appeared a few times. This chain uses TRBV2 with TRBJ2-2; 7 positions match TRBD1. CDR3 length: 14 residues. Germline loops: CDR1 SNHLY, CDR2 FYNNEI. V was clipped by 2 bases and J by 5 bases; unmatched bases: 2. The CDR3 region is CASSETGETGELFF. CDR3 nucleotides: TGTGCCAGCAGTGAAACAGGGGAAACCGGGGAGCTGTTTTTT. The full variable domain, rest sourced from reference TRBV2 and TRBJ2-2, is EPEVTQTPSHQVTQMGQEVILRCVPISNHLYFYWYRQILGQKVEFLVSFYNNEISEKSEIFDDQFSVERPDGSNFTLKIRSTKLEDSAMYFCASSETGETGELFFGEGSRLTVL.

This clone was counted between two and nine times. This rearrangement joins TRBV28 to TRBJ2-1, with 9 bases identical to TRBD1. CDR1 and CDR2 from the germline V gene are MDHEN and SYDVKM. V lost 9 bases, J lost 2 bases, and 5 bases stayed unmatched. The CDR3 is 14 amino acids. The DNA of the CDR3 is TGTGCCAGTACAGGGACAGGGCCCTACAATGAGCAGTTCTTC. It translates to CASTGTGPYNEQFF. Together with reference TRBV28 and TRBJ2-1, the CDR3 gives the full variable domain: DVKVTQSSRYLVKRTGEKVFLECVQDMDHENMFWYRQDPGLGLRLIYFSYDVKMKEKGDIPEGYSVSREKKERFSLILESASTNQTSMYLCASTGTGPYNEQFFGPGTRLTVL.

The rearrangement uses TRBV28 and TRBJ2-2, with 14 bases lining up with TRBD2. Germline CDR1 MDHEN, CDR2 SYDVKM. The J segment lost 7 bases and the V segment lost 6 bases, leaving 7 bases of the junction unmatched. CDR3 size: 16 residues. In DNA, the CDR3 is TGTGCCAGCAGCCCTTTGACTAGCGGGAGGGTCGGGGAGCTGTTTTTT. It specifies CASSPLTSGRVGELFF.

The chain is built from TRBV30 and TRBJ1-2; 7 bases map to TRBD1. The junction had 5 bases not matched to a gene; V was cut back by 5 bases and J by 5 bases. The CDR3 totals 12 residues. Germline lookup yields CDR1 GTSNPN and CDR2 SVGIG (reference sequence). The CDR3 DNA follows: TGTGCCTGGTACAGGGGAGCATATGGCTACACCTTC. Its translation: CAWYRGAYGYTF.

Only one count was recorded for this clone. This chain joins TRBV27 and TRBJ2-7; D not resolved. The V gene's germline CDR1 is MNHEY and CDR2 SMNVEV (reference sequence). Between the trimmed V and J ends, which lost 3 bases and 0 bases, there was a span of 3 bases. The CDR3 runs to 12 residues. The CDR3 bases are TGTGCCAGCAGTTTCAGCTCCTACGAGCAGTACTTC. Residues: CASSFSSYEQYF.

V usage is TRBV12-5 and J usage is TRBJ2-1, with D maybe TRBD2 (7 bases). The germline CDR1 and CDR2 sequences are LGHNT and FRNRAP. This CDR3 contains 17 residues. The V end lost 0 bases, the J end lost 3 bases, and 15 bases lay between the germline ends. CDR3 protein: CASGLVQGGTLYNEQFF. In nucleotides, the CDR3 is TGTGCTAGTGGTTTGGTACAGGGAGGGACCCTCTACAATGAGCAGTTCTTC.

The chain links TRBV12-5 to TRBJ1-1; D is ambiguous. Germline loops: CDR1 LGHNT, CDR2 FRNRAP. CDR3 size: 13 residues. V dropped 0 bases and J dropped 6 bases, with 8 bases sitting between them. CDR3 loop: CASGLVRGAEAFF. CDR3 in DNA: TGTGCTAGTGGTTTGGTAAGAGGCGCTGAAGCTTTCTTT.

The CDR3 nucleotides are TGTGCCGCAGGCCGGGGGGCTGGAAACACCATATATTTT. Translation: CAAGRGAGNTIYF. This rearrangement joins TRBV19 to TRBJ1-3; a possible D gene is TRBD1 (5 bases). The V and J ends lost 11 bases and 2 bases respectively, with 13 bases between them. This CDR3 is built from 13 residues. Germline V gene lookup returns CDR1 LNHDA and CDR2 SQIVND (reference sequence).

The V call is TRBV19, the J call TRBJ2-2, with 11 positions matching TRBD1. This CDR3 has 15 residues. The J segment lost 4 bases and the V segment lost 8 bases, leaving 6 bases of the junction unmatched. The germline CDR1 and CDR2 sequences are LNHDA and SQIVND (reference sequence). CDR3 bases: TGTGCCAGTGCCGGGGACAGGGGGTCCACCGGGGAGCTGTTTTTT. The encoded protein is CASAGDRGSTGELFF.